This TCR beta chain was obtained from a study of T cell responses to AZD1222 COVID-19 vaccine. Overall study findings and caveats: Seropositive status at baseline applied to only 5 or 6 AZD1222 recipients.

Trimming pared 8 bases from V and 7 bases from J, leaving 15 bases between. CDR3 length: 12 amino acids. As for this clone: Antigen unknown.

This table comes from immunoSEQ multiplex PCR, and its TCRdb copy is limited to in-frame clones, with some not included. The sample includes 130,000 to 150,000 clones, about 92% of them seen just once. The specimen comprised peripheral blood, sampled on day 0 of AZD1222 vaccination. This TCR came from an adult in good health. The chain joins TRBV12-3 or TRBV12-4 to TRBJ2-7; D is unresolved. This chain's CDR3 is CASCVANGEQYF. The CDR3 nucleotides are TGTGCCAGCTGCGTGGCGAATGGGGAGCAGTACTTC.